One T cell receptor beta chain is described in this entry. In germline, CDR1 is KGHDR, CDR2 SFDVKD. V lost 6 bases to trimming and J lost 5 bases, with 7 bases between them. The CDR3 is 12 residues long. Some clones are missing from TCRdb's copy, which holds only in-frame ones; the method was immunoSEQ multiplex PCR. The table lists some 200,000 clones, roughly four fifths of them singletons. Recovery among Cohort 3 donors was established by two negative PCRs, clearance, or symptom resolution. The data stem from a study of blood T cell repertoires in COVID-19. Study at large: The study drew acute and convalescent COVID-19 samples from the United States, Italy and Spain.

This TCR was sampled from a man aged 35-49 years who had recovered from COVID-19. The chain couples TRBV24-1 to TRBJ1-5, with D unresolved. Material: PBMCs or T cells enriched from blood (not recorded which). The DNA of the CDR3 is TGTGCCACCAGTACCACTGATCAGCCCCAGCATTTT. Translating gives CATSTTDQPQHF.